A selection of T cell receptor beta chains follows, all from one sample in a study of shared clonotypes between healthy human individuals. Method: immunoSEQ multiplex PCR; TCRdb's copy keeps in-frame clones and lacks some. The table shows some 650,000 clones, with about 96% occurring only once. The sample was naive CD4+ T cells sorted from blood. These TCRs come from a woman aged 30 to 39 in good health. Each CDR3 is given with its conserved first and last residue. Fields, in order: clone size, D gene, J gene, V gene, CDR3 DNA, CDR3 protein. The D gene is left open where the match is weak. Size is stated for part of the rows, as once, few or many counts, or as a class when the clone is expanded.

NA | NA | TRBJ2-2 | TRBV11-2 | TGTGCCAGCAGCCGAACAACGAACACCGGGGAGCTGTTTTTT | CASSRTTNTGELFF
NA | NA | TRBJ1-5 | TRBV6-1 | TGTGCCAGCAGTACGCGACAGCCCAATCAGCCCCAGCATTTT | CASSTRQPNQPQHF
NA | TRBD2 | TRBJ2-1 | TRBV5-1 | TGCGCCAGCAGGGGACTAGTCCAAGGAGGTGAGCAGTTCTTC | CASRGLVQGGEQFF
NA | NA | TRBJ1-1 | TRBV6-5 | TGTGCCAGCAGTTACTCAAGAAAGAACACTGAAGCTTTCTTT | CASSYSRKNTEAFF
NA | TRBD1 | TRBJ2-7 | TRBV6-6 | TGTGCCAGCAGCGGGGGACAGGGGGGAACCTACGAGCAGTACTTC | CASSGGQGGTYEQYF
NA | TRBD1 | TRBJ1-1 | TRBV18 | TGTGCCAGCTCTCCCGACAGGGGGCTCACTGAAGCTTTCTTT | CASSPDRGLTEAFF
NA | TRBD2 | TRBJ2-1 | TRBV27 | TGTGCCAGCAGGCTCCGACTAGCGGGACAAGGTGAGCAGTTCTTC | CASRLRLAGQGEQFF
NA | TRBD1 | TRBJ2-1 | TRBV11-2 | TGTGCCAGCAGCTTAGAGCGACAGGGGGCCATTCACCCGTTCTTC | CASSLERQGAIHPFF
NA | NA | TRBJ2-1 | TRBV7-2 | TGTGCCAGCAGCTCCCGACTTTCACGGGGCTCCTACAATGAGCAGTTCTTC | CASSSRLSRGSYNEQFF
NA | TRBD2 | TRBJ2-3 | TRBV7-2 | TGTGCCAGCAGTAGACTAGCGGGGGGGAGGCAGTATTTT | CASSRLAGGRQYF
NA | NA | TRBJ2-5 | TRBV2 | TGTGCCAGCAGAACACAGGGCCTTAGTCAAGAGACCCAGTACTTC | CASRTQGLSQETQYF
NA | TRBD1 | TRBJ1-2 | TRBV2 | TGTGCCAGGAAGGACAGGGTTAAGCACCTTAACTATGGCTACACCTTC | CARKDRVKHLNYGYTF
NA | NA | TRBJ1-4 | TRBV14 | TGTGCCAGCAGCCCACAGAGACGGAGCCAACTGTTTTTT | CASSPQRRSQLFF
NA | NA | TRBJ1-3 | TRBV18 | TGTGCCAGCTCACAACAGGCGCCTGGAAACACCATATATTTT | CASSQQAPGNTIYF
NA | TRBD1 | TRBJ1-1 | TRBV28 | TGTGCCAGCAGTTCAGGGGGCAGGTCTGAAGCTTTCTTT | CASSSGGRSEAFF
NA | NA | TRBJ1-2 | TRBV6-5 | TGTGCCAGCAAAGGGGGAAGGGGAAAGGGCTACACCTTC | CASKGGRGKGYTF
NA | NA | TRBJ2-4 | TRBV5-4 | TGTGCCAGCAGCTGGTGGGGTGGCAAAAACATTCAGTACTTC | CASSWWGGKNIQYF
NA | NA | TRBJ1-2 | TRBV5-1 | TGCGCCAGCAGCTTGTCGGGAAGCTATGGCTACACCTTC | CASSLSGSYGYTF
NA | NA | TRBJ1-2 | TRBV25-1 | TGTGCCAGCAGTGAATATGGCCGGGGTGGCTACACCTTC | CASSEYGRGGYTF
once | NA | TRBJ2-6 | TRBV2 | TGTGCCAGGGAAAAGCGGACCCTCTCTGGGGCCAACGTCCTGACTTTC | CAREKRTLSGANVLTF
NA | TRBD2 | TRBJ2-3 | TRBV6-4 | TGTGCCAGCAGTCCTAGCGGGATTGGCACAGATACGCAGTATTTT | CASSPSGIGTDTQYF
NA | NA | TRBJ2-7 | TRBV5-1 | TGCGCCAGCACTCTTTCCGACGGTAACGAGCAGTACTTC | CASTLSDGNEQYF
NA | NA | TRBJ2-7 | TRBV6-5 | TGTGCCAGCAGTTACTCGAGGGACATCGGCGAGCAGTACTTC | CASSYSRDIGEQYF
NA | NA | TRBJ2-3 | TRBV30 | TGTGCCTGGAGTGTAGGGACAGATACGCAGTATTTT | CAWSVGTDTQYF
NA | NA | TRBJ1-6 | TRBV7-9 | TGTGCCAGCAGCGCCGACAGTTCCAATTCACCCCTCCACTTT | CASSADSSNSPLHF
NA | NA | TRBJ1-2 | TRBV28 | TGTGCCAGCAGTCCCCCTTCCAAGTACTATGGCTACACCTTC | CASSPPSKYYGYTF
NA | TRBD2 | TRBJ2-3 | TRBV6-5 | TGTGCCAGCAGTTCCCGAGGGACTAGCGGAACAGATACGCAGTATTTT | CASSSRGTSGTDTQYF
NA | NA | TRBJ1-1 | TRBV28 | TGTGCCAGCAGTTTATGGGACCGAAGACTGAACACTGAAGCTTTCTTT | CASSLWDRRLNTEAFF
NA | TRBD2 | TRBJ2-3 | TRBV5-1 | TGCGCCAGCAGCTTGGCCCCGGGAGGGCTGAATACGCAGTATTTT | CASSLAPGGLNTQYF
NA | NA | TRBJ2-7 | TRBV18 | TGTGCCAGCTCACCAAACAGTGGGGAGCAGTACTTC | CASSPNSGEQYF
NA | NA | TRBJ2-2 | TRBV19 | TGTGCCAGTAGTATTAACACACTGCGTTCGGCCGGGGAGCTGTTTTTT | CASSINTLRSAGELFF
NA | TRBD1 | TRBJ2-2 | TRBV5-1 | TGCGCCAGCAGCACAGGACAGGGATTTACCGGGGAGCTGTTTTTT | CASSTGQGFTGELFF
NA | NA | TRBJ2-7 | TRBV30 | TGTGCCTGGAGTCCAGGTTACGAGCAGTACTTC | CAWSPGYEQYF
NA | TRBD2 | TRBJ2-3 | TRBV12-5 | TGTGCTAGTGGTGGGCGGGAGAGCACAGATACGCAGTATTTT | CASGGRESTDTQYF
NA | NA | TRBJ2-3 | TRBV5-1 | TGCGCCAGCAGCTTGGGCCCATCAGCCTCTAGCACAGATACGCAGTATTTT | CASSLGPSASSTDTQYF
NA | TRBD1 | TRBJ2-7 | TRBV28 | TGTGCCAGCAGTTTATACAGGGGGCTCGAGCAGTACTTC | CASSLYRGLEQYF
NA | NA | TRBJ2-2 | TRBV2 | TGTGCCAGCAGCGCCAGCGGAGCGTACACCGGGGAGCTGTTTTTT | CASSASGAYTGELFF
NA | NA | TRBJ2-2 | TRBV28 | TGTGCCAGCAGTTTAGTCGGCAGCGCGAACACCGGGGAGCTGTTTTTT | CASSLVGSANTGELFF
NA | TRBD2 | TRBJ2-3 | TRBV28 | TGTGCCAGCAGTTCAAGGGAGGGGACAGATACGCAGTATTTT | CASSSREGTDTQYF
NA | NA | TRBJ1-5 | TRBV28 | TGTGCCAGCAGTTTCGTAAGGAATAGCAATCAGCCCCAGCATTTT | CASSFVRNSNQPQHF
NA | NA | TRBJ2-4 | TRBV7-2 | TGTGCCAGCAGCTTGGGGCTAGCCAAAAACATTCAGTACTTC | CASSLGLAKNIQYF
once | TRBD1 | TRBJ2-7 | TRBV7-2 | TGTGCCAGCAGAGAGGAGGACAGGCCATCCTACGAGCAGTACTTC | CASREEDRPSYEQYF
NA | NA | TRBJ2-7 | TRBV28 | TGTGCCAGCAGTGGGGGGCCCTACGAGCAGTACTTC | CASSGGPYEQYF
NA | NA | TRBJ1-2 | TRBV19 | TGTGCCAGTAGTTTCGACCCAGACGGGGACTATGGCTACACCTTC | CASSFDPDGDYGYTF
once | TRBD2 | TRBJ2-1 | TRBV28 | TGTGCCAGCAGTTTACTGGCTAGCGGGAGTCAGGAGCAGTTCTTC | CASSLLASGSQEQFF
once | TRBD2 | TRBJ2-3 | TRBV28 | TGTGCCAGCAGTTACGACCTAGCGGGAGTAGTTACAGATACGCAGTATTTT | CASSYDLAGVVTDTQYF
NA | TRBD2 | TRBJ2-2 | TRBV5-6 | TGTGCCAGCAGCTTGGCGGGAGGGGACACCGGGGAGCTGTTTTTT | CASSLAGGDTGELFF
NA | TRBD2 | TRBJ2-7 | TRBV6-6 | TGTGCCAGCAGTTATTCTGCGGGAGGAACCTACGAGCAGTACTTC | CASSYSAGGTYEQYF
NA | NA | TRBJ2-1 | TRBV7-6 | TGTGCCAGCAGCCGACTTAGTGGGGCGGGTTACAATGAGCAGTTCTTC | CASSRLSGAGYNEQFF
NA | NA | TRBJ1-3 | TRBV25-1 | TGTGCCAGCAGTGGTCCGGGAAACACCATATATTTT | CASSGPGNTIYF
NA | NA | TRBJ2-3 | TRBV5-1 | TGCGCCAGCAGCGTACCACGGGAGTCGTCAGATACGCAGTATTTT | CASSVPRESSDTQYF